The 17 T cell receptor beta chains listed next were all sequenced from one sample in a study of blood T cell repertoires in COVID-19. Repertoires were generated with immunoSEQ multiplex PCR, while TCRdb's copy carries only in-frame clones and drops some. The sample includes 80,000 to 90,000 clones, around 86% of them seen just once. Sequenced input: peripheral blood. These receptors all come from a woman between 65 and 79 years old with acute or convalescent COVID-19.

The V and J genes are TRBV7-2 and TRBJ1-1; 8 nucleotides match TRBD1. CDR3 length: 17 residues. Per germline, CDR1 SGHTA and CDR2 FQGNSA. V was clipped by 0 bases and J by 1 base; unmatched bases: 7. The CDR3 region is CASSLALTQGANTEAFF. The CDR3 DNA follows: TGTGCCAGCAGCTTAGCGCTCACGCAGGGGGCGAACACTGAAGCTTTCTTT.

The rearrangement links TRBV5-8 to TRBJ1-5; 7 nucleotides align to TRBD1. CDR1 is SGHTS and CDR2 is YDEGEE in the germline V gene. The CDR3 spans 15 residues. Trimming took 4 bases from V and 0 from J; bases not matched to a gene: 4. CDR3 residues: CASSPGQYSNQPQHF. The CDR3, as DNA: TGTGCCAGCAGCCCGGGACAGTATAGCAATCAGCCCCAGCATTTT.

This clone was observed once. The chain's CDR3 is CASSESLNYGYTF. CDR3 in DNA: TGTGCCAGCAGTGAGTCGTTAAACTATGGCTACACCTTC. The rearrangement links TRBV2 to TRBJ1-2; D gene uncertain. The CDR3 loop spans 13 amino acids. Trimming removed 3 bases from V and 2 bases from J, with 7 bases in between. Germline assignment: CDR1 SNHLY and CDR2 FYNNEI. Supplemented by reference TRBV2 and TRBJ1-2, the full variable domain reads EPEVTQTPSHQVTQMGQEVILRCVPISNHLYFYWYRQILGQKVEFLVSFYNNEISEKSEIFDDQFSVERPDGSNFTLKIRSTKLEDSAMYFCASSESLNYGYTFGSGTRLTVV.

V and J are TRBV2 and TRBJ1-2; D not resolved. Germline V CDR1 and CDR2: SNHLY, FYNNEI. Deletions cut 6 bases from V and 8 bases from J, with 13 bases between. The CDR3 is made up of 12 amino acids. The CDR3 DNA follows: TGTGCCAGCAGGAAACTAGACGAGGGCTACACCTTC. Its translation is CASRKLDEGYTF. The whole variable domain, remainder taken from reference TRBV2 and TRBJ1-2, is EPEVTQTPSHQVTQMGQEVILRCVPISNHLYFYWYRQILGQKVEFLVSFYNNEISEKSEIFDDQFSVERPDGSNFTLKIRSTKLEDSAMYFCASRKLDEGYTFGSGTRLTVV.

The chain is built from TRBV11-3 and TRBJ2-6, with 7 bases aligning to TRBD2. V lost 5 bases, J lost 1 base, and 11 bases stayed unmatched. CDR3 size: 18 residues. Germline CDR1 is SGHNT and CDR2 is YENEEA. The CDR3 is CASSRSGAASSGANVLTF. CDR3 bases: TGTGCCAGCAGCCGGAGCGGGGCCGCGTCTTCTGGGGCCAACGTCCTGACTTTC. Filled out from reference TRBV11-3 and TRBJ2-6, the complete variable domain reads EAGVVQSPRYKIIEKKQPVAFWCNPISGHNTLYWYLQNLGQGPELLIRYENEEAVDDSQLPKDRFSAERLKGVDSTLKIQPAELGDSAVYLCASSRSGAASSGANVLTFGAGSRLTVL.

This chain joins TRBV5-5 and TRBJ1-5; D unclear. The germline gives CDR1 SGHKS, CDR2 YYEKEE (reference sequence). This CDR3 contains 13 residues. The V gene lost 4 bases and the J gene lost 3 bases, with 8 bases spanning the gap. The CDR3 region has the DNA TGTGCCAGCAGCCGGGAGGTCAATCAGCCCCAGCATTTT. Amino acids: CASSREVNQPQHF.

The sample holds one count of this clone. The rearrangement links TRBV30 to TRBJ2-3; TRBD2 is a possible D gene (6 bases). The CDR3 is made up of 14 amino acids. Germline V gene sequence: CDR1 GTSNPN, CDR2 SVGIG (reference sequence). Trimming took 0 bases from V and 6 from J, leaving 13 bases between them. The CDR3 loop reads CAWSVFVGGDTQYF. The CDR3 DNA reads as TGTGCCTGGAGTGTTTTTGTCGGAGGGGATACGCAGTATTTT. Drawing the rest from reference TRBV30 and TRBJ2-3, the complete variable domain is SQTIHQWPATLVQPVGSPLSLECTVEGTSNPNLYWYRQAAGRGLQLLFYSVGIGQISSEVPQNLSASRPQDRQFILSSKKLLLSDSGFYLCAWSVFVGGDTQYFGPGTRLTVL.

The V call is TRBV7-3, the J call TRBJ2-7, with 7 bases that match TRBD1. From germline, CDR1 is SGHTA and CDR2 FQGTGA. This CDR3 is 14 amino acids long. Germline trimming cut 3 bases from V and 4 bases from J; bases unmatched to any gene: 6. In DNA form, the CDR3 reads TGTGCCAGCAGCTTCGGGACAGAACCTTACGAGCAGTACTTC. Its protein is CASSFGTEPYEQYF.

V and J are TRBV5-1 and TRBJ2-5, with D perhaps matching TRBD1 (6 bases). Germline V gives CDR1 SGHRS, CDR2 YFSETQ. The CDR3 consists of 14 residues. V lost 0 bases and J 1 base, leaving 7 bases between the germline ends. DNA of the CDR3: TGCGCCAGCAGCTTGGTGGACAGCCAAGAGACCCAGTACTTC. Translation: CASSLVDSQETQYF.

CDR3 sequence (DNA): TGTGCCAGCAGGGGGGGGTCCTCTACTGGTGAGCAGTACTTC. Amino acid sequence: CASRGGSSTGEQYF. J is TRBJ2-7 and V is TRBV2, with TRBD2 matching over 7 bases. The V and J ends lost 6 bases and 7 bases, in that order; junction bases with no gene match: 12. The CDR3 spans 14 residues. The germline V gene encodes CDR1 SNHLY and CDR2 FYNNEI.

V and J are TRBV20-1 and TRBJ1-2; D is undetermined. This CDR3 spans 13 amino acids. V lost 8 bases to trimming and J lost 1 base, with 14 bases between them. Germline-derived CDR1 and CDR2 are DFQATT and SNEGSKA (reference sequence). CDR3 sequence reads: CSTSEGSNYGYTF. The CDR3 DNA is TGCAGTACGAGTGAAGGGAGTAACTATGGCTACACCTTC.

The chain couples TRBV28 to TRBJ2-1; D is unresolved. Germline CDR1 reads MDHEN; CDR2 reads SYDVKM. Between the trimmed V and J ends, which lost 2 bases and 15 bases, there was a span of 14 bases. The CDR3 is 12 amino acids. The CDR3 sequence is CASSLTRSGPFF. The CDR3 coding sequence is TGTGCCAGCAGTTTAACGAGATCAGGTCCGTTCTTC. Full variable domain (rest looked up from reference TRBV28 and TRBJ2-1): DVKVTQSSRYLVKRTGEKVFLECVQDMDHENMFWYRQDPGLGLRLIYFSYDVKMKEKGDIPEGYSVSREKKERFSLILESASTNQTSMYLCASSLTRSGPFFGPGTRLTVL.

The chain couples TRBV20-1 to TRBJ2-7; tentative D call: TRBD1 (7 bases). In germline, CDR1 is DFQATT, CDR2 SNEGSKA (reference sequence). Trimming shortened V by 5 bases and J by 1 base, and 18 bases separated the two germline ends. The CDR3 loop spans 15 amino acids. As DNA, the CDR3 is TGCAGTGCTGGTGGGGGGACAGCGCCTTCCTACGAGCAGTACTTC. Amino acid sequence: CSAGGGTAPSYEQYF.

The V call is TRBV4-2, the J call TRBJ2-3; D is perhaps TRBD2 (5 bases). This CDR3 is built from 15 residues. V was clipped by 7 bases and J by 4 bases, with 18 bases between them. CDR1 is LGHNA and CDR2 is YNFKEQ in the germline V gene. The CDR3 spells CASNTREGRADTQYF. The CDR3 bases are TGTGCCAGCAACACTAGGGAAGGTCGCGCAGATACGCAGTATTTT.

The V and J genes are TRBV12-5 and TRBJ1-1; D is unresolved. V lost 8 bases and J 0 bases, leaving 10 bases between the germline ends. This CDR3 contains 13 residues. The V gene's germline CDR1 is LGHNT and CDR2 FRNRAP. The CDR3 spells CASRSGLNTEAFF. In DNA, the CDR3 is TGTGCTAGTCGGTCAGGTCTGAACACTGAAGCTTTCTTT. Using reference TRBV12-5 and TRBJ1-1 for the parts outside the CDR3, the full variable domain is DARVTQTPRHKVTEMGQEVTMRCQPILGHNTVFWYRQTMMQGLELLAYFRNRAPLDDSGMPKDRFSAEMPDATLATLKIQPSEPRDSAVYFCASRSGLNTEAFFGQGTRLTVV.

The V gene is TRBV10-2, the J gene TRBJ2-7; D unclear. Deletions cut 6 bases from V and 0 bases from J, with 6 bases between. This CDR3 region has 12 residues. Germline CDR1 reads WSHSY; CDR2 reads SAAADI. The CDR3: CASSPNSYEQYF. The CDR3 DNA reads TGCGCCAGCAGCCCAAACTCCTACGAGCAGTACTTC.

The table lists this clone with a count of one. The chain is built from TRBV6-4 and TRBJ1-4, with D perhaps matching TRBD1 (6 bases). V was trimmed by 4 bases and J by 0 bases, leaving 9 bases between them. CDR1 and CDR2 (germline): MRHNA, SNTAGT. The CDR3 has 15 amino acids. The CDR3 DNA sequence: TGTGCCAGCAGTGCGGACAGTGCAACTAATGAAAAACTGTTTTTT. Its translation is CASSADSATNEKLFF.